This entry features one TCR beta chain sequence. Its antigen remains unknown. Template for every sorted-subset replicate PCR totaled around 210 ng DNA, some 30,000 T cell genomes. The data were produced by immunoSEQ multiplex PCR, yet TCRdb's version contains in-frame clones alone and is incomplete. The data hold roughly 400,000 clones, with about 97% observed a single time. The sample belongs to a study of shared clonotypes between healthy human individuals. Looking at the study overall: Per donor, CD8 memory used one plate, CD8 naive used two, CD4 memory used three and CD4 naive used three.

Study-level findings and limits: Clonotype sharing among donors was thought likely to change with sequencing depth. Lower generation probabilities were found for non-shared clonotypes than for those shared by all four donors.

CDR3 length equals 16 residues. From germline, CDR1 is WSHSY and CDR2 SAAADI. Trimming at V came to 3 bases and at J to 7 bases, leaving 8 bases not matched to a gene. The sample consisted of memory CD8+ T cells sorted from blood. The subset: CD45RO+ cells pooled with CCR7-negative TemRA cells. The V gene is TRBV10-2, the J gene TRBJ2-3, with 12 nucleotides matching TRBD2. The receptor was isolated from a man aged 25-45 years in good health. The CDR3 loop reads CASSDFLAGGPYTQYF. Here the CDR3 DNA reads TGCGCCAGCAGTGATTTCCTAGCGGGAGGGCCATATACGCAGTATTTT.